This entry is about one TCR beta chain. The antigen remains unidentified. This entry belongs to a study of T cell responses to AZD1222 COVID-19 vaccine. Looking at the study overall: Second doses were pooled across both intervals (about 4 or about 12 weeks). Points from the study as a whole: Only after the peak T cell response were repertoires sampled. Breadth and depth of Spike-specific TCRs rose after two AZD1222 doses. Donors in the cohort were predominantly white British and more often female, and clonal diversity was possibly underestimated.

The assay was immunoSEQ multiplex PCR, and TCRdb's table has in-frame clones only and misses some. This table holds tens of thousands of clones, more than 70% found once. V dropped 5 bases and J dropped 4; count of bases not matched to a gene: 7. CDR1 is SEHNR and CDR2 is FQNEAQ in the germline V gene (reference sequence). The CDR3 spans 14 residues. This chain joins TRBV7-9 and TRBJ1-1; 7 nucleotides agree with TRBD1. The source material was peripheral blood, sampled on day 0 of AZD1222 vaccination. This TCR was sampled from an adult in good health. The CDR3 DNA reads TGTGCCAGCAGCGCCGGACAGGCCCCCACTGAAGCTTTCTTT. The encoded protein is CASSAGQAPTEAFF.